This entry lists 22 T cell receptor beta chains sequenced from one sample in a study of T cells in women clearing cervical HPV infection. Only in-frame clones appear in the TCRdb table, and some are missing; sequencing was by immunoSEQ multiplex PCR. The sample includes under 30,000 clones. Specimen: blood buffy coat. Source of these receptors: a woman aged 18-70 years with a cervical HPV16 infection that either progressed to CIN3+ or cleared (not recorded which).

With respect to this clone: The read halts 3 residues ahead of the CDR3 end, with the missing end drawn from the germline J gene. V gene TRBV10-3 combines with J gene TRBJ1-1, with D tentatively TRBD1 (5 bases). The CDR3 is 16 residues long. V was cut by 0 bases and J by 1 base, with 12 bases left in between. Germline V CDR1 and CDR2: ENHRY, SYGVKD. The CDR3 here is CAISESPGGTNTEAFF. The CDR3 bases that were read are TGTGCCATCAGTGAGTCGCCCGGGGGGACGAACACTGAA.

In regard to this clone: From the germline J gene comes the end of the CDR3, since the read stops 3 residues before it. The chain recombines TRBV5-1 with TRBJ2-2, with D unresolved. The CDR3 is 12 residues long. Germline values: CDR1 SGHRS, CDR2 YFSETQ. V lost 0 bases, J lost 7 bases, and 4 bases lay in between. The CDR3 is CASSLDGGELFF. The part of the CDR3 DNA that was read is TGCGCCAGCAGCTTGGACGGCGGGGAG.

Worth noting for this clone: The read halts 3 residues ahead of the CDR3 end, with the missing end drawn from the germline J gene. This chain links TRBV6-2 or TRBV6-3 with TRBJ1-5; TRBD1 matches 11 bases. The junction had 8 bases not matched to a gene; V was cut back by 6 bases and J by 7 bases. CDR1 and CDR2 from the germline V gene are MNHEY and SVGEGT. The CDR3 runs 15 residues. The covered CDR3 bases are TGTGCCAGCAGCAAAGGGACAGGGGGTAACCAGCCC. Amino acid sequence: CASSKGTGGNQP. The complete CDR3 protein is CASSKGTGGNQPQHF.

Comment on this clone: From the germline J gene comes the end of the CDR3, since the read stops 3 residues before it. The V call is TRBV2, the J call TRBJ2-2, with TRBD2 matching 12 bases. The CDR3 spans 15 residues. With V trimmed by 6 bases and J by 9 bases, 8 bases remained unmatched. Germline assignment: CDR1 SNHLY and CDR2 FYNNEI. The part of the CDR3 DNA that was read is TGTGCCAGCAGGGACACAGGGACTAGCGGGCGGGAG. It encodes CASRDTGTSGRE. The whole CDR3 sequence is CASRDTGTSGRELFF.

Concerning this clone: The read stops 3 residues short of the end of the CDR3; the missing end is completed from the germline J gene. The chain recombines TRBV7-2 with TRBJ2-5; 9 nucleotides agree with TRBD1. The CDR3 is 14 amino acids. Germline V gene data show CDR1 as SGHTA and CDR2 as FQGNSA. Trimming removed 8 bases from V and 2 bases from J; junction bases left unmatched: 6. The CDR3 bases that were read are TGTGCCAGCGGGAGACAGGGGGGTCAAGAGACC. Translated: CASGRQGGQET. The complete CDR3 protein is CASGRQGGQETQYF.

Notes on this clone: The read stops 3 residues short of the end of the CDR3; the missing end is completed from the germline J gene. V and J are TRBV28 and TRBJ2-1; the match to TRBD2 covers 7 bases. The ends lost 5 bases at V and 8 bases at J; junction bases unmatched: 9. Germline assignment: CDR1 MDHEN and CDR2 SYDVKM. The CDR3 length is 14 residues. The CDR3: CASSSRREIYEQFF. The covered CDR3 bases are TGTGCCAGCAGTAGTCGGCGGGAGATATATGAG.

In the case of this clone: The read stops 3 residues short of the end of the CDR3; the missing end is completed from the germline J gene. This chain links TRBV7-6 with TRBJ2-7; D gene unclear. This CDR3 comprises 14 residues. V was pared by 1 base and J by 2 bases, with 9 bases between. Germline V CDR1 and CDR2: SGHVS, FNYEAQ. CDR3 loop: CASSLVHSTYEQYF. The sequenced part of the CDR3 DNA is TGTGCCAGCAGCTTAGTTCATTCTACCTACGAG.

Of note for this clone: The read ends 3 residues early relative to the CDR3; the germline J gene fills the gap. The chain recombines TRBV7-9 with TRBJ1-2; 8 bases agree with TRBD1. In germline, CDR1 is SEHNR, CDR2 FQNEAQ (reference sequence). This CDR3 has 12 amino acids. CDR3 region: CASEDRGYDYTF. The DNA read from the CDR3 is TGTGCCAGCGAAGACAGGGGCTACGAC.

A word on this clone: The read ends 3 residues early relative to the CDR3; the germline J gene fills the gap. The V gene is TRBV7-3, the J gene TRBJ2-7; D might be TRBD1 (5 bases). The CDR3 covers 13 residues. Germline V gene data show CDR1 as SGHTA and CDR2 as FQGTGA. Between the trimmed V and J ends, which lost 1 base and 6 bases, there was a span of 10 bases. The CDR3 DNA, read in part, is TGTGCCAGCAGCTTAAACCCCAGGGCCGAG. This gives the protein CASSLNPRAE. The CDR3 in its entirety is CASSLNPRAEQYF. The variable domain in full, with the rest retrieved from reference TRBV7-3 and TRBJ2-7, is GAGVSQTPSNKVTEKGKYVELRCDPISGHTALYWYRQSLGQGPEFLIYFQGTGAADDSGLPNDRFFAVRPEGSVSTLKIQRTERGDSAVYLCASSLNPRAEQYFGPGTRLTVT.

With respect to this clone: From the germline J gene comes the end of the CDR3, since the read stops 3 residues before it. V is TRBV14 and J is TRBJ2-4; 7 nucleotides agree with TRBD1. The ends lost 2 bases at V and 5 bases at J; junction bases unmatched: 6. CDR1 is SGHDN, CDR2 FVKESK, per germline. The CDR3 loop spans 15 amino acids. Partial CDR3 DNA: TGTGCCAGCAGCCAACTTAGGGGGCTTCAAAACATT. Translation gives CASSQLRGLQNI. The entire CDR3 protein reads CASSQLRGLQNIQYF. Combining the CDR3 with reference TRBV14 and TRBJ2-4 gives the whole variable domain EAGVTQFPSHSVIEKGQTVTLRCDPISGHDNLYWYRRVMGKEIKFLLHFVKESKQDESGMPNNRFLAERTGGTYSTLKVQPAELEDSGVYFCASSQLRGLQNIQYFGAGTRLSVL.

About this clone: Read sequence stops 3 residues before the CDR3 end, and the germline J gene provides the missing end. V gene TRBV20-1 combines with J gene TRBJ1-6; possible D gene TRBD1, 5 bases. CDR1 is DFQATT, CDR2 SNEGSKA, per germline (reference sequence). Trimming took off 2 bases at V and 7 bases at J, with 9 bases between the two ends. The CDR3 consists of 13 residues. CDR3 loop: CSARSGENSPLHF. The sequenced part of the CDR3 DNA is TGCAGTGCTAGATCGGGGGAGAATTCACCC.

Details on this clone: The DNA ends 3 residues before the CDR3 does, and the rest of the CDR3 is filled in from the germline J gene. This chain links TRBV2 with TRBJ1-1; 8 positions match TRBD1. The germline V gene has CDR1 SNHLY and CDR2 FYNNEI. The CDR3 sequence is 14 residues long. V trimming: 6 bases; J trimming: 3 bases; junction bases outside the gene matches: 6. The part of the CDR3 DNA that was read is TGTGCCAGCAGGGACAGGGCCGTTCACACTGAA. Protein product: CASRDRAVHTE. The whole CDR3 is CASRDRAVHTEAFF.

Points on this clone: The sequenced fragment ends 3 residues before the CDR3 boundary, so the rest is inferred from the germline J gene. The chain employs TRBV5-1 and TRBJ2-2; 7 positions match TRBD1. The germline V gene encodes CDR1 SGHRS and CDR2 YFSETQ. The CDR3 is 15 residues long. The ends lost 4 bases at V and 7 bases at J; junction bases unmatched: 10. CDR3 bases read: TGCGCCAGCAGCCCACGGGGACAGCCGTTCGGGGAG. Translation gives CASSPRGQPFGE. The complete CDR3 reads CASSPRGQPFGELFF.

For this clone: One end of the junction fails to match germline, which may point to a read error. Within the sample, other DNA sequences also encode this same CDR3. The part of the CDR3 DNA that was read is TGTGCCAGCTCGACCAGTGCGGGTTACTCTGGAAACACA. Translating it yields CASSTSAGYSGNT. The complete CDR3 sequence is CASSTSAGYSGNTIYF. The chain combines TRBV18 with TRBJ1-3; D is unresolved. The CDR3 end is not reached by the read, which stops 3 residues before it; the germline J gene fills it in. CDR3 length: 16 residues. Germline lookup yields CDR1 KGHSH and CDR2 LQKENI.

On this clone: The missing CDR3 end, 3 residues past where the read stops, is filled in from the germline J gene. V is TRBV30 and J is TRBJ2-2; D perhaps matches TRBD1 (6 bases). This CDR3 spans 15 amino acids. The germline V gene has CDR1 GTSNPN and CDR2 SVGIG (reference sequence). Between the trimmed V and J ends, which lost 2 bases and 6 bases, there was a span of 16 bases. CDR3 loop: CAWSHLGARAGELFF. The sequenced CDR3 bases are TGTGCCTGGAGTCATCTGGGGGCAAGGGCCGGGGAG. Together with reference TRBV30 and TRBJ2-2, the CDR3 gives the full variable domain: SQTIHQWPATLVQPVGSPLSLECTVEGTSNPNLYWYRQAAGRGLQLLFYSVGIGQISSEVPQNLSASRPQDRQFILSSKKLLLSDSGFYLCAWSHLGARAGELFFGEGSRLTVL.

On this clone: The CDR3 is cut off 3 residues early in the read; its end comes from the germline J gene. This chain uses TRBV20-1 with TRBJ2-3, with D tentatively TRBD2 (6 bases). Germline values: CDR1 DFQATT, CDR2 SNEGSKA (reference sequence). This CDR3 has 12 amino acids. The sequenced CDR3 bases are TGCAGTGCTCAGCTTTCGGGGGAGACG. This translates into CSAQLSGET. The whole CDR3 reads CSAQLSGETQYF.

On this clone itself: The sequence runs out 3 residues before the end of the CDR3; the remainder is reconstructed from the germline J gene. The V call is TRBV2, the J call TRBJ2-3; D is ambiguous. The CDR3 extends over 13 amino acids. CDR1 is SNHLY, CDR2 FYNNEI, per germline. V was shortened by 5 bases and J by 1 base, with 7 bases between the two germline ends. The covered CDR3 bases are TGTGCCAGCAGTACTTCTCGCACAGATACG. Translation: CASSTSRTDT. The complete CDR3 protein is CASSTSRTDTQYF. The variable domain in full, with the rest retrieved from reference TRBV2 and TRBJ2-3, is EPEVTQTPSHQVTQMGQEVILRCVPISNHLYFYWYRQILGQKVEFLVSFYNNEISEKSEIFDDQFSVERPDGSNFTLKIRSTKLEDSAMYFCASSTSRTDTQYFGPGTRLTVL.

For this clone: Read sequence stops 3 residues before the CDR3 end, and the germline J gene provides the missing end. The chain couples TRBV30 to TRBJ1-2; 7 positions match TRBD1. Germline V gene data show CDR1 as GTSNPN and CDR2 as SVGIG (reference sequence). With 4 bases clipped from V and 5 bases from J, the junction kept 7 bases outside the gene matches. The length of the CDR3 is 13 residues. CDR3 protein: CAWTFRDRYGYTF. The CDR3 DNA, read in part, is TGTGCCTGGACATTCCGGGACAGATATGGC.

Remarks on this clone: Sequencing ends 3 residues short of the CDR3 end; the germline J gene provides the rest. The rearrangement links TRBV16 to TRBJ1-2; D uncertain. This CDR3 comprises 14 residues. Germline lookup yields CDR1 KGHSY and CDR2 FQNENV. The CDR3 bases that were read are TGTGCCAGCAGCCAACTAATTTCCTCGCGGGGC. Its translation is CASSQLISSRG. The full CDR3 protein reads CASSQLISSRGYTF. The full variable domain, completed using reference TRBV16 and TRBJ1-2, is GEEVAQTPKHLVRGEGQKAKLYCAPIKGHSYVFWYQQVLKNEFKFLISFQNENVFDETGMPKERFSAKCLPNSPCSLEIQATKLEDSAVYFCASSQLISSRGYTFGSGTRLTVV.

Concerning this clone: Sequencing ends 3 residues short of the CDR3 end; the germline J gene provides the rest. V is TRBV19 and J is TRBJ1-1, with a tentative D call TRBD1 (6 bases). There are 17 residues in the CDR3. Trimming stripped 5 bases from V and 5 bases from J, with 24 bases between. Germline CDR1 is LNHDA and CDR2 is SQIVND (reference sequence). The part of the CDR3 DNA that was read is TGTGCCAGTAGTCGAAGTCCGGACAGCCCCCTCGGGACTGAA. Protein: CASSRSPDSPLGTE. The full CDR3 sequence reads CASSRSPDSPLGTEAFF.

In regard to this clone: The observed sequence ends 3 residues before the CDR3 terminus, with the missing tail filled in from the germline J gene. J is TRBJ2-7 and V is TRBV6-2 or TRBV6-3, with TRBD2 identical over 7 bases. Germline-derived CDR1 and CDR2 are MNHEY and SVGEGT. The J segment lost 2 bases and the V segment lost 0 bases, leaving 7 bases of the junction unmatched. The CDR3 extends over 16 amino acids. This CDR3 is CASSYSPAGKTYEQYF. Partial CDR3 DNA: TGTGCCAGCAGTTACTCCCCAGCGGGAAAGACCTACGAG.

As concerns this clone: Sequencing ends 3 residues short of the CDR3 end; the germline J gene provides the rest. The chain has TRBV2 and TRBJ2-4; 7 nucleotides line up with TRBD1. Per the germline V gene, CDR1 is SNHLY and CDR2 is FYNNEI. CDR3 length: 15 amino acids. V gave up 6 bases and J gave up 0 bases; unmatched junction bases: 5. The CDR3 loop is CASRDRDIAKNIQYF. CDR3 DNA, as far as it was read: TGTGCCAGCAGAGACAGGGATATAGCCAAAAACATT.